This T cell receptor (beta chain) was recovered during a study of T-cell memory formation after mild COVID-19 (dated by TCRdb to the early 2020s). Some background on the complete study: TCR sequence clusters from the two donors were found to be largely donor specific. Longitudinal TCRalpha and TCRbeta repertoire sequencing tracked T-cell clones expanding and contracting after mild COVID-19 in two donors. Two young, previously healthy adult volunteers made up the cohort, one male and one female. Points the paper makes about the study in general: Clones contracting from day 15 to 85 had balanced CD4/CD8 phenotypes, while a second wave expanding from day 15 to 37 was biased towards CD4+. Some responding clones were found in pre-infection memory, which suggests that pre-existing cross-reactive memory T cells took part in the SARS-CoV-2 response. The study covered only a couple of mild cases, and larger cohorts including severe cases with pre-infection samples were considered necessary. Contracting CD4+ clones were located mainly in the CM and EM memory subsets, whereas CD8+ clones were found to be enriched in EMRA. SARS-CoV-2 specificity was not confirmed for the second-wave clones peaking on day 37.

PBMCs were isolated by Ficoll-Paque density gradient centrifugation. The sequencer listed for this sample is Illumina NovaSeq 6000. Using 5'RACE with constant-segment primers, TCRalpha and TCRbeta cDNA libraries were constructed, with sample barcodes and unique molecular identifiers added in the process. RNA was extracted from every sample with Trizol reagent. Amplification of the libraries took two PCR steps, and the second step added a second sample barcode plus Illumina TruSeq adapters. Sequencing of libraries was performed on an Illumina NovaSeq with 2 x 150 bp paired-end reads. The authors' pipeline ran thus. Reads were demultiplexed and collapsed into UMI-guided consensus sequences with migec v1.2.7. Using mixcr v2.1.11, the UMI consensuses were aligned to TRA and TRB V and J templates and assembled into clonotypes. A clonotype was counted as expanded or contracted only when both edgeR and NoisET called the clonotype significant, with the noise models trained on biological replicates. For edgeR calls, the cutoffs were a false discovery rate-adjusted p below 0.01 and a log2 fold-change threshold of 1. As an exploratory analysis of dynamics, max-normalized trajectories of the 1000 most abundant clonotypes were examined with PCA combined with hierarchical clustering. Separately sequenced CD4+ and CD8+ repertoires were used to assign a CD4 or CD8 phenotype to each responding clone. Clones were called with MiXCR by TCRdb after fastp trimmed the public reads at Q25, and only in-frame beta chains were retained. A single entry per CDR3 protein holds the most common genes and DNA from its merged rows. Clone size and V and J calls follow TCRdb, not the original study. In all, the sample holds about 410,000 distinct CDR3 sequences, and more than 15% of those were seen once. The biggest ten clones account for 20% to 25% of the sample.

Details on this clonotype: No antigen is known for it. The record has no base qualities; no much larger clone is one base away.

V is shortened by 3 bases, J by 12 bases, and the region joining them spans 20 bases. From its cysteine to its phenylalanine, the CDR3 spans 14 amino acids. Only the CDR3 region is kept as DNA, spanning 42 bases read in frame from base 1. Sequences MNHEY (CDR1) and SVGEGT (CDR2) are obtained from the germline V gene. Sequencing input: PBMCs or a T cell subset sorted from them (not recorded which). The sequence was obtained from a man in his late teens or twenties who had mild COVID-19 (a few samples of this study predate the infection). The sample titles of this study are shuffled in the database, so cell type and time point are left out; the donor was told from shared clones. The chain is encoded by TRBV6-2 or TRBV6-3 joined to TRBJ1-1, and possibly TRBD1, on 6 matching bases. At the DNA level, the sequence is TGTGCCAGCAGTTATCCCGGAGGGGGGCTAACAACTTTCTTT. The translation is CASSYPGGGLTTFF.